The clone carrying this TCR beta chain has just a few counts. Germline V gene lookup returns CDR1 SNHLY and CDR2 FYNNEI. The CDR3 length is 16 residues. V was shortened by 4 bases and J by 13 bases, with 28 bases between the two germline ends. This sample stems from a study of T-cell memory formation after mild COVID-19. Turning to the study itself: Clusters of TCRs were largely donor specific.

TCRdb fed the 5' RACE reads into MiXCR, producing one record per CDR3 protein. The profile shows about 49,000 distinct CDR3 sequences, roughly a quarter of them singletons. The chain combines TRBV2 with TRBJ1-2; maybe TRBD1 (5 bases). The sequenced sample was PBMCs or a T cell subset sorted from them (not recorded which). This TCR derives from a man younger than 35 who had mild COVID-19 (a few samples of this study predate the infection). Cell type and time point are not known. The CDR3 loop reads CASSGQTRVKTPGATF. The CDR3 nucleotides are TGTGCCAGCAGTGGGCAAACCCGGGTTAAAACTCCCGGGGCCACCTTC.